Listed below are T cell receptor beta chains from one sample, sequenced in a study of T cells in Graves' hyperthyroidism and ophthalmopathy. TCRdb re-derived calls from the multiplex PCR reads in MiXCR, one entry per CDR3 protein. The table has about 560,000 distinct CDR3 sequences, approximately 14% seen once. The sample comprised blood. These receptors were taken from a woman aged 40 to 50 with Graves' hyperthyroidism. Each CDR3 is given with its conserved first and last residue. The D gene is left open where the match is weak. Only part of the rows carry a size: once, few, many, or a class if the clone is expanded.

V,J,size,D,DNA,CDR3
TRBV6-1,TRBJ1-5,many,TRBD1,TGTGCGACTAGCGACAGGGGGGGTCAGCCCCAGCATTTT,CATSDRGGQPQHF
TRBV7-3,TRBJ1-1,many,TRBD1,TGTGCCAGCGGCACAGGGGTTGACACTGAAGCTTTCTTT,CASGTGVDTEAFF
TRBV7-2,TRBJ2-7,few,-,TGTGCCACCGGCCGTGACCCAGGGGTCTACGAGCAGTACTTC,CATGRDPGVYEQYF
TRBV20-1,TRBJ1-4,many,TRBD1,TGCAGTGCTAGAACAGGGGCGGGAACTAATGAAAAACTGTTTTTT,CSARTGAGTNEKLFF
TRBV18,TRBJ1-1,many,-,TGTGCCAGCTCACCCGGTGGGGGGGAAGCTTTCTTT,CASSPGGGEAFF
TRBV18,TRBJ2-3,many,TRBD1,TGTGCCAGCTCACTTCAGGGACAGCTCGGAGATACGCAGTATTTT,CASSLQGQLGDTQYF
TRBV24-1,TRBJ2-6,-,TRBD1,TGTGCCACCAGTGACCCGACGCGGGACAGGATTAGCTCTGGGGCCAACGTCCTGACTTTC,CATSDPTRDRISSGANVLTF
TRBV2,TRBJ1-2,few,-,TGTGCCAGCAGGGAGGGACATTTGGAAGGCTACACCTTC,CASREGHLEGYTF
TRBV29-1,TRBJ1-1,many,-,TGCAGCGGCGAGGCGGGGTACACTGAAGCTTTCTTT,CSGEAGYTEAFF
TRBV10-1,TRBJ2-2,-,-,TGCGCCAGCGGTAGGACCAACGGGGAGCTGTTTTTT,CASGRTNGELFF
TRBV6-1,TRBJ1-2,few,TRBD1,TGTGCCAGCAGGCAGGACAGGGGCTATGGCTACACCTTC,CASRQDRGYGYTF
TRBV6-1,TRBJ2-4,-,TRBD2,TGTGCCAGCAGGGGGGGAAGCGGGAGTGATTTGAACATTCAGTACTTC,CASRGGSGSDLNIQYF
TRBV30,TRBJ2-2,many,-,TGTGCCTGGAGTGTTAAGGGACAGAACACCGGGGAGCTGTTTTTT,CAWSVKGQNTGELFF
TRBV24-1,TRBJ2-3,few,TRBD2,TGTGCCACCAGTGATTCGGGACGACTAGCGGGAGGAGATACGCAGTATTTT,CATSDSGRLAGGDTQYF
TRBV2,TRBJ2-1,many,TRBD1,TGTGCCAGCGGGACAGCGAGCTCCTACAATGAGCAGTTCTTC,CASGTASSYNEQFF
TRBV7-9,TRBJ2-7,many,-,TGTGCCAGCAGCTTATGGGGATCCCTCGACGAGCAGTACTTC,CASSLWGSLDEQYF
TRBV27,TRBJ2-3,many,TRBD2,TGTGCCAGCAGTCCCCGGGGGGGCAGGGATACGCAGTATTTT,CASSPRGGRDTQYF
TRBV28,TRBJ2-4,-,TRBD1,TGTGCCAGCGGACAGGGGGCTGATAGCATTCAGTACTTC,CASGQGADSIQYF
TRBV19,TRBJ1-1,-,-,TGTGCCAGTAGGTATGGAGGGACTGAAGCTTTCTTT,CASRYGGTEAFF
TRBV6-1,TRBJ2-1,-,-,TGTGCCAGCAGTGAAGACTACGACTCCTACAATGAGCAGTTCTTC,CASSEDYDSYNEQFF
TRBV5-1,TRBJ2-5,few,-,TGCGCCAGCAGCCCCGGGACACAGAAAGAGACCCAGTACTTC,CASSPGTQKETQYF
TRBV19,TRBJ2-7,-,-,TGTGCCAGTAGTATGGGGCTTTCAAGCTCCTACGAGCAGTACTTC,CASSMGLSSSYEQYF
TRBV27,TRBJ1-6,few,TRBD1,TGTGCCAGCAGTTGGGGGCCACAGGGGAATTCACCCCTCCACTTT,CASSWGPQGNSPLHF
TRBV11-1,TRBJ1-6,-,TRBD1,TGTGCCAGCAGCCGAGACAGGGATGGTTCACCCCTCCACTTT,CASSRDRDGSPLHF
TRBV14,TRBJ2-1,few,-,TGTGCCAGCAGCCGAGGGGGGAGGGTCCCCTACAATGAGCAGTTCTTC,CASSRGGRVPYNEQFF
TRBV10-3,TRBJ2-1,-,TRBD2,TGTGCCACGAGATCGGGAGGGCTCTCCTACAATGAGCAGTTCTTC,CATRSGGLSYNEQFF
TRBV12-3/TRBV12-4,TRBJ1-2,-,TRBD1,TGTGCCAGCAGCCCCGTAGGACAGGGACGGAACTATGGCTACACCTTC,CASSPVGQGRNYGYTF
TRBV20-1,TRBJ2-7,-,-,TGCAGTGCTAGAGATTCTGAGGGCCCCTACGAGCAGTACTTC,CSARDSEGPYEQYF
TRBV7-8,TRBJ1-3,-,-,TGTGCCAGCAGTCGAAACCCGGGGGTTTTCTCTGGAAACACCATATATTTT,CASSRNPGVFSGNTIYF
TRBV6-1,TRBJ2-5,many,-,TGTGCCAGCAAGGGGCCCCAAGAGACCCAGTACTTC,CASKGPQETQYF
TRBV7-7,TRBJ2-2,many,-,TGTGCTAGCAGCAAGGACGGCACCGGGGAGCTGTTTTTT,CASSKDGTGELFF
TRBV2,TRBJ2-2,few,TRBD1,TGTGCCAGCAGAAGGGGGCCTGTTAGCACCGGGGAGCTGTTTTTT,CASRRGPVSTGELFF
TRBV6-1,TRBJ1-5,many,TRBD1,TGTGCCAGCAAGTTCGCCGGGACAGAAAATCAGCCCCAGCATTTT,CASKFAGTENQPQHF
TRBV15,TRBJ2-7,many,-,TGTGCCACCAGCAGAGATCCGGGTCAGTCCTACGAGCAGTACTTC,CATSRDPGQSYEQYF
TRBV29-1,TRBJ1-5,-,-,TGCAGCGTTGGGGGGATCGGCAATCAGCCCCAGCATTTT,CSVGGIGNQPQHF
TRBV5-1,TRBJ1-4,-,-,TGCGCCAGCAGCTTGGAGAAGGGTTGGACGGAAAAACTGTTTTTT,CASSLEKGWTEKLFF
TRBV19,TRBJ2-7,-,-,TGTGCCAGTAGTTCCCTCAATATGGGCACCTACGAGCAGTACTTC,CASSSLNMGTYEQYF
TRBV3-1,TRBJ2-7,many,TRBD1,TGTGCCAGCAGCCAAGATCTGAACAGGGGTTACGAGCAGTACTTC,CASSQDLNRGYEQYF
TRBV28,TRBJ1-1,-,-,TGTGCCAGCAGTTTAGGGACATCAAACACTGAAGCTTTCTTT,CASSLGTSNTEAFF
TRBV2,TRBJ1-3,-,-,TGTGCCAGCAGAGCCGGGACCTCTGGAAACACCATATATTTT,CASRAGTSGNTIYF
TRBV7-2,TRBJ2-7,many,TRBD1,TGTGCCAGCAGCTTATCAGGGGGCGATTACTACGAGCAGTACTTC,CASSLSGGDYYEQYF
TRBV10-1,TRBJ2-1,-,-,TGCGCCAGCAGTGAGACCATCCGGGAGCAGTTCTTC,CASSETIREQFF
TRBV5-4,TRBJ2-1,once,TRBD2,TGTGCCAGCAGCCCCTTGGCTAGCGGGAGGGCCCATGAGCAGTTCTTC,CASSPLASGRAHEQFF
TRBV7-3,TRBJ2-5,-,-,TGTGCCAGCAGCGAGTCAGGGGTGGCTAGCGAAGAGACCCAGTACTTC,CASSESGVASEETQYF
TRBV7-2,TRBJ2-7,many,-,TGTGCCAGCAGTCCCACCATCGGGGTTACCTACGAGCAGTACTTC,CASSPTIGVTYEQYF
TRBV27,TRBJ1-1,many,TRBD1,TGTGCCAGCAGTTTACGACAGGGCGAGGGGACTGAAGCTTTCTTT,CASSLRQGEGTEAFF